These 23 T cell receptor beta chains originate from one sample sequenced in a study of blood T cell repertoires in COVID-19. Some clones are missing from TCRdb's copy, which holds only in-frame ones; the method was immunoSEQ multiplex PCR. Of some 450,000 clones listed, roughly 89% are singletons. Sequencing used peripheral blood. Receptor source: a man between 18 and 35 years old with COVID-19, enrolled during active disease.

The chain links TRBV7-2 to TRBJ2-1; 15 bases map to TRBD2. Germline CDR1 is SGHTA and CDR2 is FQGNSA. There are 15 residues in the CDR3. J gave up 10 bases and V 4 bases, and 5 bases lay outside the gene matches. This chain's CDR3 is CASSWTSGRGREQFF. The DNA of the CDR3 is TGTGCCAGCAGCTGGACTAGCGGGAGGGGTAGGGAGCAGTTCTTC.

CDR3 nucleotides: TGTGCCAGCAGCTCGTCCGGGGCTAGCGGGTACAATGAGCAGTTCTTC. Translated, it gives CASSSSGASGYNEQFF. This rearrangement joins TRBV3-1 (or the pseudogene TRBV3-2) to TRBJ2-1; 8 nucleotides align to TRBD2. V lost 5 bases to trimming and J lost 4 bases; unmatched junction nucleotides: 10. Germline V CDR1 and CDR2: LGHDT, YNNKEL (reference sequence). This CDR3 contains 16 residues.

V usage is TRBV7-8 and J usage is TRBJ2-1; TRBD2 matches at 9 bases. V lost 6 bases, J lost 10 bases, and 22 bases stayed unmatched. The CDR3 runs 18 residues. Germline V lookup: CDR1 SGHVS, CDR2 FQNEAQ. The CDR3 DNA reads as TGTGCCAGCAGGAGGGATTATATAGCGGGAGTAGGGGGTCGGGAGCAGTTCTTC. Translating gives CASRRDYIAGVGGREQFF.

This clone came up once. J is TRBJ2-7 and V is TRBV5-1, with D perhaps TRBD2 (7 bases). V dropped 4 bases and J dropped 1 base, with 12 bases sitting between them. CDR1 SGHRS and CDR2 YFSETQ come from the germline V gene. The CDR3 is made up of 14 amino acids. The CDR3, as DNA: TGCGCCAGCAGCGCAGCGGGACATTCCTACGAGCAGTACTTC. Amino acid sequence: CASSAAGHSYEQYF.

The chain recombines TRBV27 with TRBJ2-1; a possible D gene is TRBD1 (5 bases). The CDR3 has 13 amino acids. Germline CDR1 MNHEY, CDR2 SMNVEV (reference sequence). V lost 2 bases, J lost 16 bases, and 18 bases lay in between. The CDR3 sequence: CASSLDSYRGFFF. The DNA for the CDR3 is TGTGCCAGCAGTTTAGACAGCTATCGAGGTTTTTTCTTC.

V is TRBV6-2 or TRBV6-3 and J is TRBJ1-6; perhaps TRBD1 as D (6 bases). Trimming removed 0 bases from V and 7 bases from J, with 7 bases in between. The CDR3 is 14 amino acids. CDR1 is MNHEY and CDR2 is SVGEGT in the germline V gene. The CDR3 DNA is TGTGCCAGCAGTTACTCAACAGGGAATTCACCCCTCCACTTT. Amino acid sequence: CASSYSTGNSPLHF.

The V gene is TRBV15, the J gene TRBJ2-3, with D unresolved. In germline, CDR1 is LNHNV, CDR2 YYDKDF (reference sequence). The CDR3 is 15 residues long. V shed 0 bases and J shed 5 bases, with 12 bases lying between them. CDR3: CATSRDYSSGDTQYF. The CDR3 coding sequence is TGTGCCACCAGCAGAGACTATTCATCAGGAGATACGCAGTATTTT. The complete variable domain, with remaining parts taken from reference TRBV15 and TRBJ2-3, reads DAMVIQNPRYQVTQFGKPVTLSCSQTLNHNVMYWYQQKSSQAPKLLFHYYDKDFNNEADTPDNFQSRRPNTSFCFLDIRSPGLGDTAMYLCATSRDYSSGDTQYFGPGTRLTVL.

This chain connects TRBV5-4 to TRBJ2-1; maybe TRBD2 (6 bases). This CDR3 spans 15 amino acids. Germline V gene sequence: CDR1 SGHNT, CDR2 YYREEE (reference sequence). With 1 base removed from V and 6 bases from J, the gap between germline ends came to 14 bases. CDR3 region: CASSLPGDGANEQFF. CDR3 DNA sequence: TGTGCCAGCAGCTTGCCGGGAGACGGGGCCAATGAGCAGTTCTTC.

To note about this clone: The same CDR3 can be traced to other DNA sequences in this sample. J is TRBJ2-1 and V is TRBV24-1; 8 positions agree with TRBD1. This CDR3 region has 15 residues. Looked up from germline, CDR1 is KGHDR and CDR2 is SFDVKD. The V gene end was trimmed by 4 bases and the J gene end by 4 bases; junction bases not matched to a gene: 5. CDR3 amino acids: CATSDPGQVYNEQFF. Here the CDR3 DNA reads TGTGCCACCAGTGACCCGGGACAGGTTTACAATGAGCAGTTCTTC.

This chain connects TRBV5-1 to TRBJ2-5; 10 positions agree with TRBD2. This CDR3 spans 14 amino acids. Per germline, CDR1 SGHRS and CDR2 YFSETQ. V gave up 4 bases and J gave up 7 bases; unmatched junction bases: 7. The CDR3 DNA follows: TGCGCCAGCAGCCCGAGCGGGGGGGTGGTGACCCAGTACTTC. Protein product: CASSPSGGVVTQYF.

The chain couples TRBV28 to TRBJ1-5; tentative D call: TRBD1 (6 bases). The CDR3 sequence is 14 residues long. Germline-derived CDR1 and CDR2 are MDHEN and SYDVKM. Trimming removed 7 bases at V and 3 bases at J, with 13 bases between. CDR3 bases: TGTGCCAGCAACGAATGGGGGCCCAATCAGCCCCAGCATTTT. Translation gives CASNEWGPNQPQHF. The full variable domain, with the rest looked up from reference TRBV28 and TRBJ1-5, is DVKVTQSSRYLVKRTGEKVFLECVQDMDHENMFWYRQDPGLGLRLIYFSYDVKMKEKGDIPEGYSVSREKKERFSLILESASTNQTSMYLCASNEWGPNQPQHFGDGTRLSIL.

The V and J genes are TRBV7-6 and TRBJ2-2; 7 positions match TRBD2. Germline CDR1 is SGHVS and CDR2 is FNYEAQ. V shed 0 bases and J 3 bases; nucleotides not matched to a gene: 1. The CDR3 extends over 15 amino acids. CDR3 residues: CASSLAGRYTGELFF. CDR3 nucleotide sequence: TGTGCCAGCAGCTTAGCCGGGAGGTACACCGGGGAGCTGTTTTTT.

The rearrangement links TRBV29-1 to TRBJ1-1; TRBD1 matches 10 bases. Germline CDR1 is SQVTM and CDR2 is ANQGSEA. The CDR3 spans 13 residues. V was pared by 5 bases and J by 4 bases, with 4 bases of the junction left unmatched. CDR3 loop: CSVIRTGGTEAFF. CDR3 DNA: TGCAGCGTTATTCGGACAGGGGGCACTGAAGCTTTCTTT. The entire variable domain, with the rest obtained from reference TRBV29-1 and TRBJ1-1, is as follows: SAVISQKPSRDICQRGTSLTIQCQVDSQVTMMFWYRQQPGQSLTLIATANQGSEATYESGFVIDKFPISRPNLTFSTLTVSNMSPEDSSIYLCSVIRTGGTEAFFGQGTRLTVV.

J is TRBJ2-2 and V is TRBV7-9; 9 bases fit TRBD1. The CDR3 consists of 15 residues. Losses at the gene ends were 5 bases for V and 4 bases for J; bases not matched to a gene: 5. Germline values: CDR1 SEHNR, CDR2 FQNEAQ (reference sequence). CDR3 residues: CASSGYRGPTGELFF. Here the CDR3 DNA reads TGTGCCAGCAGCGGCTACAGGGGGCCCACCGGGGAGCTGTTTTTT.

This clone has just one count. The chain's CDR3 is CASSLIDRGGGGYTF. The CDR3 region has the DNA TGTGCCAGCAGCCTCATCGACCGGGGGGGAGGTGGCTACACCTTC. V and J are TRBV6-5 and TRBJ1-2, with a tentative D call TRBD1 (5 bases). V shed 6 bases and J shed 7 bases, with 21 bases lying between them. The CDR3 runs to 15 residues. The germline gives CDR1 MNHEY, CDR2 SVGAGI.

CDR3 nucleotides: TGTGCCACCAGCAGAGATATACAGGGGTGGGGCAATGAGCAGTTCTTC. This codes for CATSRDIQGWGNEQFF. The chain recombines TRBV15 with TRBJ2-1; 7 bases are shared with TRBD1. This CDR3 has 16 residues. Germline CDR1 and CDR2: LNHNV and YYDKDF (reference sequence). Trimming at V came to 0 bases and at J to 6 bases, leaving 8 bases not matched to a gene.

This clone appeared once. The V and J genes are TRBV5-1 and TRBJ2-5, with D unresolved. Germline V gene sequence: CDR1 SGHRS, CDR2 YFSETQ. V lost 0 bases to trimming and J lost 2 bases, with 11 bases between them. The CDR3 length is 15 residues. The CDR3 DNA follows: TGCGCCAGCAGCTTGGGTTTAGTAGAGCAAGAGACCCAGTACTTC. It yields the protein CASSLGLVEQETQYF. Supplemented by reference TRBV5-1 and TRBJ2-5, the full variable domain reads KAGVTQTPRYLIKTRGQQVTLSCSPISGHRSVSWYQQTPGQGLQFLFEYFSETQRNKGNFPGRFSGRQFSNSRSEMNVSTLELGDSALYLCASSLGLVEQETQYFGPGTRLLVL.

The rearrangement uses TRBV4-2 and TRBJ2-5; 7 positions match TRBD1. This CDR3 is built from 14 residues. Germline assignment: CDR1 LGHNA and CDR2 YNFKEQ. Trimming at V came to 0 bases and at J to 5 bases, leaving 3 bases not matched to a gene. CDR3 protein: CASSQERGGETQYF. For the CDR3, the DNA is TGTGCCAGCAGCCAAGAAAGAGGGGGCGAGACCCAGTACTTC.

The chain carries TRBV27 and TRBJ1-5; perhaps TRBD1 as D (5 bases). Germline assignment: CDR1 MNHEY and CDR2 SMNVEV (reference sequence). V was trimmed by 6 bases and J by 0 bases, leaving 21 bases between them. The CDR3 runs to 18 residues. CDR3 DNA: TGTGCCAGCAGACCCAATCCCCCTTATAGGGGTAGCAATCAGCCCCAGCATTTT. It encodes CASRPNPPYRGSNQPQHF.

The CDR3 nucleotides are TGCGCCAAACGGGGGGCTAGCGGGAGTCGTTACGAGCAGTACTTC. Translation: CAKRGASGSRYEQYF. V and J are TRBV5-1 and TRBJ2-7; 10 bases fit TRBD2. V lost 9 bases, J lost 4 bases, and 13 bases stayed unmatched. This CDR3 contains 15 residues. The germline V gene encodes CDR1 SGHRS and CDR2 YFSETQ. Together with reference TRBV5-1 and TRBJ2-7, the CDR3 gives the full variable domain: KAGVTQTPRYLIKTRGQQVTLSCSPISGHRSVSWYQQTPGQGLQFLFEYFSETQRNKGNFPGRFSGRQFSNSRSEMNVSTLELGDSALYLCAKRGASGSRYEQYFGPGTRLTVT.

The chain joins TRBV7-8 to TRBJ2-7, with D unclear. This CDR3 has 14 residues. Germline V gene data show CDR1 as SGHVS and CDR2 as FQNEAQ. Trimming removed 5 bases from V and 2 bases from J, with 13 bases in between. This chain's CDR3 is CASSPRQSPYEQYF. In nucleotides, the CDR3 is TGTGCCAGCAGCCCCAGGCAGAGTCCCTACGAGCAGTACTTC.

The V gene is TRBV5-6, the J gene TRBJ2-3; TRBD2 is a possible D gene (6 bases). CDR3 size: 13 residues. Germline CDR1 and CDR2: SGHDT and YYEEEE. With 0 bases removed from V and 8 bases from J, the gap between germline ends came to 10 bases. CDR3 coding DNA: TGTGCCAGCAGCTTGGTCGGGAGTCGTACGCAGTATTTT. Its protein is CASSLVGSRTQYF.

CDR3 residues: CASSFNNEQFF. CDR3 bases: TGTGCCAGCAGTTTCAACAATGAGCAGTTCTTC. The chain links TRBV6-5 to TRBJ2-1; D ambiguous. This CDR3 contains 11 residues. Germline CDR1 reads MNHEY; CDR2 reads SVGAGI. Trimming shortened V by 4 bases and J by 5 bases, and 3 bases separated the two germline ends.